The 24 T cell receptor beta chains presented below share a single source sample, sequenced in a study of T cell repertoires in cytomegalovirus infection. One entry per CDR3 protein results from TCRdb running MiXCR on the reads. The sample contains 150,000 to 200,000 distinct CDR3 sequences, roughly 9% of which appear only once. What was sequenced was PBMCs. All receptors derive from a human donor in good health (CMV status not recorded). Some clones in this sample may be carry-over from other donors' samples.

This chain joins TRBV6-4 and TRBJ2-7; possible D gene TRBD1, 5 bases. Per the germline V gene, CDR1 is MRHNA and CDR2 is SNTAGT. The CDR3 loop spans 13 amino acids. V lost 6 bases, J lost 2 bases, and 11 bases lay in between. CDR3 in amino acids: CASSPAGTYEQYF. Here the CDR3 DNA reads TGTGCCAGCAGCCCAGCAGGGACCTACGAGCAGTACTTC.

This clonotype has at least ten counts. The chain carries TRBV7-2 and TRBJ1-1; no reliable D call. Germline CDR1 SGHTA, CDR2 FQGNSA. V lost 5 bases and J lost 1, with 11 bases in between. The CDR3 totals 14 residues. CDR3 region: CASSTPLPNTEAFF. The CDR3, as DNA: TGTGCCAGCAGCACCCCACTTCCGAACACTGAAGCTTTCTTT.

On this clonotype itself: Because the CDR3's place on the DNA is in doubt, the DNA is left out and the CDR3 is given as listed by TCRdb. This chain uses TRBV11-2 with TRBJ2-1; the table's D gene call, TRBD1, was not cross checked with the DNA. In germline, CDR1 is SGHAT, CDR2 FQNNGV. The CDR3 has 15 amino acids, counting both end residues. The CDR3 sequence: CASSSSGQAYNEQFF.

Comments on this clonotype: Given a much more abundant clone one base away, this may be a read error. The V call is TRBV28, the J call TRBJ1-1, with no clear D. The CDR3 consists of 11 residues. Germline CDR1 reads MDHEN; CDR2 reads SYDVKM. The V end was cut by 10 bases, the J end by 6 bases, with 12 bases between. The CDR3 here is CANRHTAEAFF. Written as DNA, the CDR3 is TGTGCCAACAGACATACAGCTGAAGCTTTCTTT.

This clonotype was detected once. CDR3 residues: CASSRPTGARQPQHF. CDR3 bases: TGTGCCAGCAGCAGACCGACAGGGGCCAGGCAGCCCCAGCATTTT. The chain uses TRBV6-2 or TRBV6-3 and TRBJ1-5; the match to TRBD1 covers 8 bases. Germline assignment: CDR1 MNHEY and CDR2 SVGEGT. CDR3 length equals 15 residues. The J segment lost 7 bases and the V segment lost 6 bases, leaving 11 bases of the junction unmatched.

This clonotype was detected many times. The rearrangement joins TRBV7-9 to TRBJ2-4; D is possibly TRBD1 (6 bases). The CDR3 extends over 16 amino acids. CDR1 and CDR2 (germline): SEHNR, FQNEAQ (reference sequence). Trimming took 5 bases from V and 7 from J, leaving 21 bases between them. This CDR3 reads CASSRQWIQGNNIQYF. CDR3 coding DNA: TGTGCCAGCAGCCGTCAGTGGATACAGGGTAACAACATTCAGTACTTC.

This clonotype was observed at least ten times. Written as DNA, the CDR3 is TGTGCCAGCAGCCCGGAGGGGGCGGCACATGAGCAGTTCTTC. This sequence encodes CASSPEGAAHEQFF. The V call is TRBV12-3 or TRBV12-4, the J call TRBJ2-1; the D gene is possibly TRBD1 (7 bases). The CDR3 has 14 residues. Trimming stripped 6 bases from V and 8 bases from J, with 17 bases between.

This clonotype has more than one count but fewer than ten. The chain couples TRBV11-2 to TRBJ2-1; tentative D call: TRBD2 (6 bases). This CDR3 region has 16 residues. Germline CDR1 SGHAT, CDR2 FQNNGV. Trimming pared 1 base from V and 0 bases from J, leaving 10 bases between. The CDR3 DNA follows: TGTGCCAGCAGCTTAGTTCGGGGGAGCTCCTACAATGAGCAGTTCTTC. It encodes CASSLVRGSSYNEQFF.

This clonotype was counted a few times. V and J are TRBV3-1 and TRBJ2-1, with D possibly TRBD2 on 5 matching bases. The ends were cut back, 0 bases at V and 7 bases at J, with 13 bases in the middle. The CDR3 has 15 residues. Germline CDR1 and CDR2: LGHDT and YNNKEL (reference sequence). The CDR3 bases are TGTGCCAGCAGCCAAGACCTGGACTCCTCAAATGAGCAGTTCTTC. Encoded protein: CASSQDLDSSNEQFF.

This clonotype has a count of ten or more. J is TRBJ1-5 and V is TRBV28; 9 bases are a match to TRBD1. V was clipped by 5 bases and J by 13 bases; unmatched bases: 15. CDR1 and CDR2 (germline): MDHEN, SYDVKM. The CDR3 length is 15 residues. CDR3 protein: CASSILGTGNHGQHF. The CDR3 DNA follows: TGTGCCAGCAGTATATTAGGGACAGGGAATCATGGGCAGCATTTT.

This clonotype was recorded many times. The rearrangement uses TRBV20-1 and TRBJ1-5, with TRBD1 identical over 10 bases. The CDR3 extends over 19 amino acids. Per germline, CDR1 DFQATT and CDR2 SNEGSKA (reference sequence). V gave up 3 bases and J gave up 0 bases; unmatched junction bases: 14. CDR3 in amino acids: CSASKPGQGLRGSNQPQHF. The CDR3 bases are TGCAGTGCTAGTAAACCGGGACAGGGGTTGCGTGGTAGCAATCAGCCCCAGCATTTT.

Many counts were recorded for this clonotype. The genes are TRBV27 and TRBJ1-1; D remains ambiguous. V dropped 6 bases and J dropped 4 bases, with 12 bases sitting between them. This CDR3 region has 13 residues. Germline CDR1 is MNHEY and CDR2 is SMNVEV (reference sequence). The CDR3 here is CASSDTIATEAFF. The CDR3 DNA is TGTGCCAGCAGCGACACGATTGCCACTGAAGCTTTCTTT.

This clonotype was seen a handful of times. The chain combines TRBV20-1 with TRBJ1-5; perhaps TRBD1 as D (5 bases). The V and J ends lost 6 bases and 0 bases respectively, with 15 bases between them. The CDR3 extends over 15 amino acids. The V gene's germline CDR1 is DFQATT and CDR2 SNEGSKA (reference sequence). The CDR3 region has the DNA TGCAGTGCCCAAACCGGGGCCCTTAGCAATCAGCCCCAGCATTTT. Its translation: CSAQTGALSNQPQHF.

This clonotype was found a few times. The CDR3 here is CATETTGSNQPQHF. CDR3 in DNA: TGTGCCACAGAGACGACGGGGTCCAATCAGCCCCAGCATTTT. This chain links TRBV10-3 with TRBJ1-5; D is unclear. Germline loops: CDR1 ENHRY, CDR2 SYGVKD. V dropped 10 bases and J dropped 3 bases, with 16 bases sitting between them. The length of the CDR3 is 14 residues.

This clonotype was counted a few times. The genes are TRBV28 and TRBJ2-5, with no clear D. Trimming stripped 5 bases from V and 2 bases from J, with 18 bases between. CDR1 and CDR2 from the germline V gene are MDHEN and SYDVKM. The CDR3 has 16 amino acids. The CDR3 bases are TGTGCCAGCAGTCTTTCGGGTTCGGGTAGGCAAGAGACCCAGTACTTC. This encodes CASSLSGSGRQETQYF.

This clonotype was seen at least ten times. The rearrangement links TRBV7-2 to TRBJ2-2, with D possibly being TRBD2 (6 bases). Germline CDR1 reads SGHTA; CDR2 reads FQGNSA. This CDR3 region has 14 residues. V was clipped by 2 bases and J by 6 bases, with 10 bases between them. CDR3 sequence reads: CASSLSRRAGELFF. In DNA form, the CDR3 reads TGTGCCAGCAGCTTATCCAGGAGGGCCGGGGAGCTGTTTTTT.

This clonotype was found many times. In DNA, the CDR3 is TGTGCCAGCAGCTTAGAAATTGGGGTGCACTATGGCTACACCTTC. It codes for CASSLEIGVHYGYTF. The chain links TRBV7-8 to TRBJ1-2; D remains unclear. The V gene's germline CDR1 is SGHVS and CDR2 FQNEAQ. Trimming cost V 1 base and J 3 bases, with 12 bases left between them. The CDR3 runs to 15 residues.

This clonotype was counted ten times or more. This rearrangement joins TRBV28 to TRBJ2-7; 7 bases agree with TRBD1. V dropped 5 bases and J dropped 4; count of bases not matched to a gene: 11. The CDR3 runs 15 residues. The germline gives CDR1 MDHEN, CDR2 SYDVKM. This chain's CDR3 is CASSTLNRGIYEQYF. DNA for the CDR3: TGTGCCAGCAGTACTCTTAACAGGGGAATATACGAGCAGTACTTC.

Many counts were recorded for this clonotype. The chain recombines TRBV7-2 with TRBJ2-7; D may match TRBD1 or TRBD2 (5 bases each). The V end lost 4 bases, the J end lost 3 bases, and 13 bases lay between the germline ends. Germline V gene sequence: CDR1 SGHTA, CDR2 FQGNSA. This CDR3 spans 14 amino acids. The CDR3 DNA sequence: TGTGCCAGCAGCTCCCAGGGCGGAGGCTACGAGCAGTACTTC. Protein product: CASSSQGGGYEQYF.

The chain carries TRBV6-1 and TRBJ1-3; no clear D gene. The CDR3 covers 16 residues. Germline V gene data show CDR1 as MNHNS and CDR2 as SASEGT. V lost 5 bases and J lost 4, with 18 bases in between. The CDR3 nucleotides read TGTGCCAGCAGTTATGGTAGACTTCAAGCAGGAAACACCATATATTTT. Residues: CASSYGRLQAGNTIYF.

This clonotype was detected many times. The gene calls are TRBV7-2 and TRBJ1-6; 9 nucleotides match TRBD1. Germline V gene lookup returns CDR1 SGHTA and CDR2 FQGNSA. This CDR3 has 14 residues. Losses at the gene ends were 5 bases for V and 6 bases for J; bases not matched to a gene: 2. The CDR3 DNA is TGTGCCAGCAGCATGACAGGGGGTAATTCACCCCTCCACTTT. Its translation: CASSMTGGNSPLHF.

This clonotype was counted ten times or more. The chain has TRBV7-8 and TRBJ1-4; no clear D. CDR1 is SGHVS and CDR2 is FQNEAQ in the germline V gene. Trimming removed 5 bases from V and 5 bases from J, with 18 bases in between. The CDR3 extends over 16 amino acids. The CDR3 region has the DNA TGTGCCAGCAGCCCTCGCCTTAGAGTTTGGAATGAAAAACTGTTTTTT. Translation gives CASSPRLRVWNEKLFF.

The CDR3 DNA sequence: TGTGCCTGGAGTGTGACAGGGAACATTCAGTACTTC. Its protein product is CAWSVTGNIQYF. The chain couples TRBV30 to TRBJ2-4; 7 nucleotides match TRBD1. Looked up from germline, CDR1 is GTSNPN and CDR2 is SVGIG (reference sequence). V shed 0 bases and J 7 bases; nucleotides not matched to a gene: 0. CDR3 length equals 12 residues.

This clonotype was seen at least ten times. The rearrangement joins TRBV7-6 to TRBJ2-7; D ambiguous. V dropped 1 base and J dropped 7 bases, with 8 bases sitting between them. Germline assignment: CDR1 SGHVS and CDR2 FNYEAQ. The length of the CDR3 is 12 residues. The CDR3, as DNA: TGTGCCAGCAGCTTAGTTTTTGGGGAGCAGTACTTC. Translation gives CASSLVFGEQYF.